Shown below are 10 T cell receptor beta chains from a single sample sequenced in a study of tumor and adjacent non-tumor tissue in lung cancer. The template was RNA from unsorted bulk tissue. The library came from three nested PCR rounds adapted from ARM-PCR protocols. TCRdb re-analysed the multiplex PCR reads in MiXCR, keeping a single row per CDR3 protein. The sample has 70,000 to 90,000 distinct CDR3 sequences; over 80% are singletons. The specimen was lung tumor tissue. The receptors here all came from a woman aged 50 to 60 with non-small cell lung cancer.

Comment on this clonotype: This CDR3 is missing its conserved last phenylalanine or tryptophan, likely due to a read error. The DNA is left out, because the CDR3 cannot be placed on it with certainty; the CDR3 is given as TCRdb lists it. J is TRBJ2-5 and V is TRBV4-1; the D segment call TRBD2 is taken from the table without a DNA check. A total of 15 residues make up the CDR3, ends included. CDR1 is MGHRA and CDR2 is YSYEKL in the germline V gene. The chain's CDR3 is CASSQGEGAGETQYI.

The genes are TRBV20-1 and TRBJ2-2; 7 nucleotides line up with TRBD1. The germline CDR1 and CDR2 sequences are DFQATT and SNEGSKA (reference sequence). With 0 bases clipped from V and 7 bases from J, the junction kept 17 bases outside the gene matches. The CDR3 is 18 amino acids. In DNA form, the CDR3 reads TGCAGTGCTAGAGAAGGTGCTTTCGGACAGGCCTTATGCGGGGAGCTGTTTTTT. This encodes CSAREGAFGQALCGELFF.

This clonotype was observed a single time. Because the CDR3 is missing its conserved closing phenylalanine or tryptophan, this is likely a read error. The J gene is TRBJ2-5, the V gene TRBV20-1; maybe TRBD1 (5 bases). The germline V gene encodes CDR1 DFQATT and CDR2 SNEGSKA (reference sequence). The V end was cut by 6 bases, the J end by 0 bases, with 11 bases between. The CDR3 has 13 amino acids. Here the CDR3 reads CSASSGNQETQYY. The CDR3 bases are TGCAGTGCATCATCAGGGAACCAAGAGACCCAGTACTAC.

To note about this clonotype: Because the CDR3's place on the DNA is in doubt, the DNA is left out and the CDR3 is given as listed by TCRdb. The chain recombines TRBV6-5 with TRBJ2-6; the tabulated D call, TRBD1, remains unverified against the DNA. CDR1 and CDR2 (germline): MNHEY, SVGAGI. The CDR3 spans 19 amino acids, including both terminal residues. The CDR3 sequence: CASNPRPGTVGSGAKVLTF.

In regard to this clonotype: A much larger clone is a single base away; this may be a read error. V usage is TRBV5-1 and J usage is TRBJ2-5; TRBD2 matches at 11 bases. Per the germline V gene, CDR1 is SGHRS and CDR2 is YFSETQ. The CDR3 contains 15 residues. V gave up 4 bases and J gave up 3 bases; unmatched junction bases: 5. This chain's CDR3 is CASSLRLAGKETQYF. DNA for the CDR3: TGCGCCAGCAGCCTGAGACTAGCGGGAAAAGAGACCCAGTACTTC.

Concerning this clonotype itself: At one of its ends the junction is not consistent with the germline gene, which may arise from a read error. The V gene is TRBV29-1, the J gene TRBJ1-1; D unresolved. The CDR3 has 13 residues. Germline V lookup: CDR1 SQVTM, CDR2 ANQGSEA. The CDR3 loop reads CSLGGGLNTEVFF. CDR3 in DNA: TGCAGCCTTGGTGGCGGACTGAACACTGAAGTTTTCTTT.

Note on this clonotype: An end of the junction does not agree with germline; a read error may underlie this. The chain links TRBV10-3 to TRBJ2-1, with 15 bases matching TRBD2. CDR1 and CDR2 from the germline V gene are ENHRY and SYGVKD. This CDR3 region has 18 residues. DNA of the CDR3: TGCGCCATCACGGGACTAGCGGGAGGTTCAAACTCCTACAATGAGCAGTTCTTC. Residues: CAITGLAGGSNSYNEQFF.

Note on this clonotype: A read error may account for a junction end that differs from germline. This chain joins TRBV6-5 and TRBJ2-7; D not certain. Per the germline V gene, CDR1 is MNHEY and CDR2 is SVGAGI. This CDR3 is built from 15 residues. CDR3 loop: CASRPLLRNFYEQYF. CDR3 sequence (DNA): TGTGCTAGCAGGCCCTTATTGCGGAACTTCTACGAGCAGTACTTC.

The chain uses TRBV6-5 and TRBJ2-3, with D maybe TRBD1 (5 bases). The J call is in doubt because the DNA end fits TRBJ1-5 better. The germline V gene encodes CDR1 MNHEY and CDR2 SVGAGI. The CDR3 has 15 residues. CDR3 in DNA: TGTGCCAGCAGTTTTAGGGGACTAGTGCAAGATACGCAGCATTTT. It translates to CASSFRGLVQDTQHF.

The rearrangement links TRBV7-2 to TRBJ2-7; TRBD2 matches 13 bases. Per the germline V gene, CDR1 is SGHTA and CDR2 is FQGNSA. This CDR3 is 15 amino acids long. V was pared by 2 bases and J by 4 bases, with 2 bases of the junction left unmatched. CDR3 in amino acids: CTSSLRTSGRYEQYF. For the CDR3, the DNA is TGTACCAGCAGCTTAAGGACTAGCGGGAGATACGAGCAGTACTTC. The full variable domain, its missing parts supplied by reference TRBV7-2 and TRBJ2-7, is GAGVSQSPSNKVTEKGKDVELRCDPISGHTALYWYRQSLGQGLEFLIYFQGNSAPDKSGLPSDRFSAERTGGSVSTLTIQRTQQEDSAVYLCTSSLRTSGRYEQYFGPGTRLTVT.